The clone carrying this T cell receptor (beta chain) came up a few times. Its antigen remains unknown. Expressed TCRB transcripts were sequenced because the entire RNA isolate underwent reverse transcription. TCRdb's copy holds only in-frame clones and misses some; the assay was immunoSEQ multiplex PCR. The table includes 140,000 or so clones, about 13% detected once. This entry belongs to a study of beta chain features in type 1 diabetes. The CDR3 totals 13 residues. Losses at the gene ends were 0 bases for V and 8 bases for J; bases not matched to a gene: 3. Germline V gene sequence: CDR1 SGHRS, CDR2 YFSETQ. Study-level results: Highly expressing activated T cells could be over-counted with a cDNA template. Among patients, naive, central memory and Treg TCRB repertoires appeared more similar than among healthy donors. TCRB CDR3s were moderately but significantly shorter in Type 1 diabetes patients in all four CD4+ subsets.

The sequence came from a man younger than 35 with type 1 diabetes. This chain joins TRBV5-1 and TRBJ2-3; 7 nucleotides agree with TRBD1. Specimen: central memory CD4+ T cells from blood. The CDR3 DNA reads TGCGCCAGCAGCTTGGCCGGGGACAGTACGCAGTATTTT. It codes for CASSLAGDSTQYF.